This TCR beta chain was identified in a study of shared clonotypes between healthy human individuals. Selected positively for CCR7 and CD45RO-negative, naive CD8 cells excluded terminally differentiated effector memory CD45RA+ cells. Using immunoSEQ multiplex PCR, the repertoire was profiled, and TCRdb retains in-frame clones only, with some absent. Here the sample spans about 590,000 clones, about 95% being singletons. From germline, CDR1 is SNHLY and CDR2 FYNNEI. V lost 6 bases, J lost 3 bases, and 12 bases lay in between. CDR3 length: 13 amino acids. The V and J genes are TRBV2 and TRBJ2-7, with D perhaps matching TRBD1 (5 bases). Source material: naive CD8+ T cells sorted from blood. The TCR sequence derives from a young woman in good health. The CDR3 region has the DNA TGTGCCAGCAGACCCCTGGACAACTACGAGCAGTACTTC. Residues: CASRPLDNYEQYF.